This T cell receptor beta chain was sequenced in a study of response to subunit inactivated influenza vaccine. Findings and limits, study-wide: Each seasonal flu vaccination may recruit only limited new T cells, authors suggested.

This clonotype came up a few times. Antigen specificity is unknown. CDR1 SQVTM and CDR2 ANQGSEA come from the germline V gene. The length of the CDR3 is 18 residues. V shed 4 bases and J 4 bases; nucleotides not matched to a gene: 15. Using its own MiXCR run on the RT-PCR reads, TCRdb lists one record per CDR3 protein. The sample consists of fewer than 800,000 distinct CDR3 sequences, more than 15% of them appearing once. The sample consisted of PBMCs from blood, taken 11 to 12 days after vaccination. The V call is TRBV29-1, the J call TRBJ2-3, with 12 positions matching TRBD2. This sequence was found in a man in his forties or fifties who received an inactivated influenza vaccine. The CDR3 DNA is TGCAGCGTTGGGGCAGGGGGACCGGGACTAGCGGGTGCAGATACGCAGTATTTT. This gives the protein CSVGAGGPGLAGADTQYF.